The 22 T cell receptor beta chains below were found in one sample sequenced in a study of blood T cell repertoires in COVID-19. TCRdb's copy holds only in-frame clones and misses some; the assay was immunoSEQ multiplex PCR. The table has 89,000 or so clones, about 82% seen once; the top ten hold 8%. The specimen was peripheral blood. These TCRs come from a middle-aged man with active COVID-19.

The gene calls are TRBV19 and TRBJ2-4, with 10 positions matching TRBD1. The CDR3 length is 18 residues. Per germline, CDR1 LNHDA and CDR2 SQIVND (reference sequence). J lost 0 bases, V lost 7 bases, and 12 bases had no gene match. CDR3 region: CASTMRQGATLAKNIQYF. The CDR3 region has the DNA TGTGCCAGTACCATGAGACAGGGGGCTACTCTAGCCAAAAACATTCAGTACTTC.

V usage is TRBV6-5 and J usage is TRBJ2-7; 8 nucleotides agree with TRBD2. The CDR3 is made up of 14 amino acids. V lost 7 bases and J lost 1; bases outside the gene matches: 6. Germline CDR1 MNHEY, CDR2 SVGAGI. In DNA form, the CDR3 reads TGTGCCAGCAAACCCCGGGGGGGATCCTACGAGCAGTACTTC. Translation: CASKPRGGSYEQYF.

The chain carries TRBV5-1 and TRBJ1-2; 7 bases line up with TRBD1. The CDR3 length is 14 residues. The germline V gene encodes CDR1 SGHRS and CDR2 YFSETQ. With 2 bases clipped from V and 4 bases from J, the junction kept 5 bases outside the gene matches. The DNA of the CDR3 is TGCGCCAGCAGCTTTCTTGACAGGGTCTATGGCTACACCTTC. Translation: CASSFLDRVYGYTF.

This sequence joins TRBV19 and TRBJ2-1; 12 bases match TRBD2. The germline V gene encodes CDR1 LNHDA and CDR2 SQIVND (reference sequence). This CDR3 spans 14 amino acids. V lost 5 bases to trimming and J lost 10 bases; unmatched junction nucleotides: 6. The CDR3 sequence: CASSPWTSGIEQFF. In DNA, the CDR3 is TGTGCCAGTAGTCCCTGGACTAGCGGGATCGAGCAGTTCTTC.

The V gene is TRBV28, the J gene TRBJ1-4, with TRBD1 matching over 11 bases. The CDR3 totals 15 residues. J lost 7 bases, V lost 7 bases, and 8 bases had no gene match. The germline V gene has CDR1 MDHEN and CDR2 SYDVKM. The CDR3 DNA is TGTGCCAGCATTGCCCTGGGACAGGGGGGTGAAAAACTGTTTTTT. It yields the protein CASIALGQGGEKLFF.

V gene TRBV28 combines with J gene TRBJ1-6; a weak D match, TRBD1 (6 bases). This CDR3 spans 13 amino acids. V lost 6 bases and J lost 13, with 16 bases in between. The germline V gene encodes CDR1 MDHEN and CDR2 SYDVKM. The CDR3 sequence: CASRNTGLGPLHF. DNA of the CDR3: TGTGCCAGCAGGAATACAGGGTTGGGTCCCCTCCACTTT.

This chain links TRBV10-3 with TRBJ2-5, with 7 bases that match TRBD1. CDR1 ENHRY and CDR2 SYGVKD come from the germline V gene. Germline trimming cut 6 bases from V and 4 bases from J; bases unmatched to any gene: 17. The CDR3 sequence is 17 residues long. In nucleotides, the CDR3 is TGTGCCATCAGCCCACTGGGGAACAGGGGCGGTGGAGAGACCCAGTACTTC. Translating it yields CAISPLGNRGGGETQYF.

This clone was detected only once. The V and J genes are TRBV3-1 (or the pseudogene TRBV3-2) and TRBJ2-2, with 9 positions matching TRBD2. Germline CDR1 LGHDT, CDR2 YNNKEL (reference sequence). The ends lost 0 bases at V and 1 base at J; junction bases unmatched: 6. The CDR3 is 18 residues long. The CDR3 protein is CASSQDGASGVNTGELFF. CDR3 sequence (DNA): TGTGCCAGCAGCCAAGATGGGGCTAGCGGGGTGAACACCGGGGAGCTGTTTTTT.

This rearrangement joins TRBV7-2 to TRBJ1-1; 9 nucleotides line up with TRBD1. Germline-derived CDR1 and CDR2 are SGHTA and FQGNSA. The CDR3 consists of 13 residues. With 9 bases clipped from V and 4 bases from J, the junction kept 6 bases outside the gene matches. The CDR3 nucleotides read TGTGCCAGAAGGGGACAGGGCACCACTGAAGCTTTCTTT. It encodes CARRGQGTTEAFF.

J is TRBJ2-3 and V is TRBV7-3, with D uncertain. CDR3 length equals 12 residues. Germline CDR1 SGHTA, CDR2 FQGTGA. The V end was cut by 4 bases, the J end by 3 bases, with 5 bases between. As DNA, the CDR3 is TGTGCCAGCAGCTCGGTGACAGATACGCAGTATTTT. Protein: CASSSVTDTQYF.

The V call is TRBV29-1, the J call TRBJ2-2; 7 nucleotides match TRBD1. Germline V CDR1 and CDR2: SQVTM, ANQGSEA. Trimming removed 7 bases from V and 0 bases from J; junction bases left unmatched: 5. This CDR3 spans 14 amino acids. CDR3 sequence (DNA): TGCAGCGCAGGGACAGATACGAACACCGGGGAGCTGTTTTTT. It specifies CSAGTDTNTGELFF.

The chain recombines TRBV4-2 with TRBJ1-2, with 9 bases matching TRBD1. Trimming removed 3 bases from V and 10 bases from J; junction bases left unmatched: 15. The CDR3 has 16 amino acids. Looked up from germline, CDR1 is LGHNA and CDR2 is YNFKEQ. The CDR3, as DNA: TGTGCCAGCAGCCACCCCTTAGGACAGGGGTTTTTAGACTACACCTTC. This sequence encodes CASSHPLGQGFLDYTF.

The rearrangement joins TRBV19 to TRBJ2-3; 7 bases align to TRBD2. Trimming took 2 bases from V and 2 from J; bases not matched to a gene: 7. The V gene's germline CDR1 is LNHDA and CDR2 SQIVND (reference sequence). CDR3 length: 16 residues. The CDR3 DNA follows: TGTGCCAGTAGTATATTTGGCGGGAGCGCCACAGATACGCAGTATTTT. This translates into CASSIFGGSATDTQYF.

The chain combines TRBV6-5 with TRBJ1-5, with 8 bases lining up with TRBD1. This CDR3 region has 13 residues. Germline assignment: CDR1 MNHEY and CDR2 SVGAGI. With 9 bases clipped from V and 5 bases from J, the junction kept 6 bases outside the gene matches. CDR3 DNA: TGTGCCAGTGGGGGGACAGGACATCAGCCCCAGCATTTT. Its protein is CASGGTGHQPQHF.

The chain couples TRBV5-4 to TRBJ2-6; the D gene is possibly TRBD1 (5 bases). The CDR3 spans 15 residues. V lost 6 bases to trimming and J lost 0 bases, with 10 bases between them. Looked up from germline, CDR1 is SGHNT and CDR2 is YYREEE (reference sequence). The CDR3 sequence is CASTLQVSGANVLTF. For the CDR3, the DNA is TGTGCCAGCACCCTACAGGTCTCTGGGGCCAACGTCCTGACTTTC.

The chain uses TRBV10-3 and TRBJ1-5, with unresolved D. V lost 4 bases, J lost 0 bases, and 4 bases lay in between. CDR1 is ENHRY and CDR2 is SYGVKD in the germline V gene. This CDR3 contains 13 residues. This CDR3 is CAISGNSNQPQHF. CDR3 DNA: TGTGCCATCAGTGGTAATAGCAATCAGCCCCAGCATTTT.

This chain connects TRBV19 to TRBJ2-1, with 10 nucleotides matching TRBD2. The CDR3 is 13 amino acids. Unmatched junction bases numbered 5, after V lost 8 bases and J lost 7 bases. Germline CDR1 and CDR2: LNHDA and SQIVND (reference sequence). The CDR3 sequence is CASASGGGNEQFF. The CDR3, as DNA: TGTGCCAGTGCTAGCGGGGGAGGTAATGAGCAGTTCTTC.

The CDR3 loop is CASSRAPSGSGDEQYF. For the CDR3, the DNA is TGCGCCAGCAGCCGCGCACCTAGCGGCTCAGGTGACGAGCAGTACTTC. The chain uses TRBV5-1 and TRBJ2-7, with 7 nucleotides matching TRBD2. V was clipped by 4 bases and J by 5 bases; unmatched bases: 15. Germline V lookup: CDR1 SGHRS, CDR2 YFSETQ. This CDR3 region has 16 residues.

This chain links TRBV29-1 with TRBJ2-7, with 7 bases identical to TRBD2. The CDR3 has 14 amino acids. J was trimmed by 3 bases and V by 6 bases; bases with no gene match: 11. Germline CDR1 SQVTM, CDR2 ANQGSEA. This CDR3 reads CSVGGRRAFYEQYF. CDR3 DNA: TGCAGCGTGGGGGGGAGGCGGGCATTCTACGAGCAGTACTTC.

The chain links TRBV4-3 to TRBJ1-2, with D perhaps TRBD1 (6 bases). Trimming left V 0 bases short and J 2 bases short, with 19 bases between. Germline CDR1 is LGHNA and CDR2 is YSLEER. CDR3 length: 18 residues. In DNA form, the CDR3 reads TGCGCCAGCAGCCAAGAAGGGCTGGGGGGGACACCCAACTATGGCTACACCTTC. Protein product: CASSQEGLGGTPNYGYTF.

V is TRBV5-5 and J is TRBJ1-6; D ambiguous. CDR1 is SGHKS, CDR2 YYEKEE, per germline (reference sequence). This CDR3 comprises 19 residues. V lost 2 bases to trimming and J lost 0 bases, with 18 bases between them. The CDR3 DNA reads as TGTGCCAGCAGCTTAGCCCCCCGAGTTGCGGGCTCCTATAATTCACCCCTCCACTTT. The encoded protein is CASSLAPRVAGSYNSPLHF.

This sequence joins TRBV4-3 and TRBJ1-1; possibly TRBD1 for D (6 bases). The CDR3 spans 15 residues. V lost 3 bases to trimming and J lost 0 bases, with 11 bases between them. In germline, CDR1 is LGHNA, CDR2 YSLEER. The CDR3, as DNA: TGCGCCAGCAGCCACCACAGGGTTATGAACACTGAAGCTTTCTTT. Encoded protein: CASSHHRVMNTEAFF.